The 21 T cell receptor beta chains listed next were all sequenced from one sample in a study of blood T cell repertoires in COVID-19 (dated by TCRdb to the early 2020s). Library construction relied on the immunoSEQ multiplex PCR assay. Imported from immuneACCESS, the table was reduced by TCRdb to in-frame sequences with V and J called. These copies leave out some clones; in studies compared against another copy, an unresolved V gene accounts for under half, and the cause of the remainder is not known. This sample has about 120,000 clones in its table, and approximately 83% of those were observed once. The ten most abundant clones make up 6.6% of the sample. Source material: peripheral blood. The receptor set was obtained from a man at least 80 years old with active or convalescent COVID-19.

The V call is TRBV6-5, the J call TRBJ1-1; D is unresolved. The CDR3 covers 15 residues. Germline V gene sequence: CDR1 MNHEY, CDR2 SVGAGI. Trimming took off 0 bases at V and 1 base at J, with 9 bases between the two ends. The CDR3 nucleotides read TGTGCCAGCAGTTACTCGACGGGTAGGAACACTGAAGCTTTCTTT. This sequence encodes CASSYSTGRNTEAFF.

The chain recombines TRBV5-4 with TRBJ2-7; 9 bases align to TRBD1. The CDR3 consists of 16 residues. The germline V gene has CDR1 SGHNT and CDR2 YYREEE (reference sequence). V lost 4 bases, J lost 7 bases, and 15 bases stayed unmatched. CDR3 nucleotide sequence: TGTGCCAGCAGCAATCCCCCGGGACAGGGTCTAAATGAGCAGTACTTC. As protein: CASSNPPGQGLNEQYF.

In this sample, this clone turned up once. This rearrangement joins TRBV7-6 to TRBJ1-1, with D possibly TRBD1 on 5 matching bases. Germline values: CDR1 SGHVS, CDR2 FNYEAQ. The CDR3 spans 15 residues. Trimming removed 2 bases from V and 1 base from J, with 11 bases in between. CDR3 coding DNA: TGTGCCAGCAGCTTATGGGGGGAAGGGAACACTGAAGCTTTCTTT. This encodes CASSLWGEGNTEAFF.

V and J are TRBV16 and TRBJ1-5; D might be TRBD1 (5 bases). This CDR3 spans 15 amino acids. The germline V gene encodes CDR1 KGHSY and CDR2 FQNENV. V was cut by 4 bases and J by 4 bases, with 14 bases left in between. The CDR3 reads CASSPGRGHNQPQHF. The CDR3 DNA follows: TGTGCCAGCAGCCCAGGTAGGGGCCATAATCAGCCCCAGCATTTT. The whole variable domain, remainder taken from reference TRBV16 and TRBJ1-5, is GEEVAQTPKHLVRGEGQKAKLYCAPIKGHSYVFWYQQVLKNEFKFLISFQNENVFDETGMPKERFSAKCLPNSPCSLEIQATKLEDSAVYFCASSPGRGHNQPQHFGDGTRLSIL.

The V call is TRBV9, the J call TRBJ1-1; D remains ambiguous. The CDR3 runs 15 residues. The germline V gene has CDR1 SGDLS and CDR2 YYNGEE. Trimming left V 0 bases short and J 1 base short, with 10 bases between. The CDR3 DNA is TGTGCCAGCAGCGTAGTTGGAGGGAGGAACACTGAAGCTTTCTTT. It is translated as CASSVVGGRNTEAFF.

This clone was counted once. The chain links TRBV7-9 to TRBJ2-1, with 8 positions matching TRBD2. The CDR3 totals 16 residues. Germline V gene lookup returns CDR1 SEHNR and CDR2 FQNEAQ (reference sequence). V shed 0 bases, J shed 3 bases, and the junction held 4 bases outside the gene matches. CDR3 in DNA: TGTGCCAGCAGCTTAGCCCGAAGCGGGAGCTACAATGAGCAGTTCTTC. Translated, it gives CASSLARSGSYNEQFF.

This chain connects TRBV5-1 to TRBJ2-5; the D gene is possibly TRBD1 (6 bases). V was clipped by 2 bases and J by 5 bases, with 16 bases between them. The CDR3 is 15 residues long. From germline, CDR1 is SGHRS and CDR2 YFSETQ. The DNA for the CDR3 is TGCGCCAGCAGCTTAAACGCACAGGGATTCGAGACCCAGTACTTC. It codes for CASSLNAQGFETQYF.

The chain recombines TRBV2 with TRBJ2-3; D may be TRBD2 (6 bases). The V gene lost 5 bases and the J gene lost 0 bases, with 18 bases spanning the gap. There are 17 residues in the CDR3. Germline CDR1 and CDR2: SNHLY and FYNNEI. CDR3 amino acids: CASSSPGVAASTDTQYF. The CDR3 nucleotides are TGTGCCAGCAGTTCCCCGGGGGTAGCGGCTAGCACAGATACGCAGTATTTT.

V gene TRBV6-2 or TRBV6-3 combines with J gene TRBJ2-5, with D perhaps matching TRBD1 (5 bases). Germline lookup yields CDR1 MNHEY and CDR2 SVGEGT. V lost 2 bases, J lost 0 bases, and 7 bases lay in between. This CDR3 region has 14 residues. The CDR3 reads CASSYRGHQETQYF. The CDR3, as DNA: TGTGCCAGCAGTTACAGGGGTCACCAAGAGACCCAGTACTTC.

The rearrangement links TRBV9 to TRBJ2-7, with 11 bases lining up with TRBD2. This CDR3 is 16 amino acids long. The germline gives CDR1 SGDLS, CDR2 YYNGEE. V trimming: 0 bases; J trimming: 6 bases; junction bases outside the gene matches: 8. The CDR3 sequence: CASSVATTSGASEQYF. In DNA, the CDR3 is TGTGCCAGCAGCGTAGCCACGACTAGCGGGGCTTCCGAGCAGTACTTC. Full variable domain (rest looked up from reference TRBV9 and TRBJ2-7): DSGVTQTPKHLITATGQRVTLRCSPRSGDLSVYWYQQSLDQGLQFLIQYYNGEERAKGNILERFSAQQFPDLHSELNLSSLELGDSALYFCASSVATTSGASEQYFGPGTRLTVT.

The CDR3 protein is CASSLLAGVGNEQFF. DNA of the CDR3: TGTGCCAGCAGCTTGCTAGCGGGAGTGGGTAATGAGCAGTTCTTC. J is TRBJ2-1 and V is TRBV5-6; TRBD2 agrees at 10 bases. This CDR3 comprises 15 residues. CDR1 and CDR2 from the germline V gene are SGHDT and YYEEEE. J was trimmed by 7 bases and V by 1 base; bases with no gene match: 5.

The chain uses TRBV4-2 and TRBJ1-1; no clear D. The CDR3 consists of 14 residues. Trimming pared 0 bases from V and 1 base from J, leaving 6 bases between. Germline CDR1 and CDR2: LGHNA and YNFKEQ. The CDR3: CASSQERRNTEAFF. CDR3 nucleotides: TGTGCCAGCAGCCAAGAGCGAAGGAACACTGAAGCTTTCTTT.

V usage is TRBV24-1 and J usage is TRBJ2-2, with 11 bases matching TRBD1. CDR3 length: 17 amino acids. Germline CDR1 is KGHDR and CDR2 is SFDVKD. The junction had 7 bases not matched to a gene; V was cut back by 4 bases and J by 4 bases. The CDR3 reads CATSERTGGFITGELFF. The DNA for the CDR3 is TGTGCCACCAGTGAGAGGACAGGGGGCTTTATCACCGGGGAGCTGTTTTTT.

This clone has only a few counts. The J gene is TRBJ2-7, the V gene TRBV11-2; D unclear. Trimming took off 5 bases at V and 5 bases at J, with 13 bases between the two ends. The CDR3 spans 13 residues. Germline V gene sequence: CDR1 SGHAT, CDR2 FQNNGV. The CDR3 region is CASSPTAPHEQYF. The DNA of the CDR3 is TGTGCCAGCAGCCCCACTGCCCCCCACGAGCAGTACTTC.

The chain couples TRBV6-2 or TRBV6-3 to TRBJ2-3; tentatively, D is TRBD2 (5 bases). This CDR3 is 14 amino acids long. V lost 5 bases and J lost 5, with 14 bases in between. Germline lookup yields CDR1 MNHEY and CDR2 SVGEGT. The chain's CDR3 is CASSLTRNGDTQYF. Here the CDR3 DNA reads TGTGCCAGCAGTCTCACTAGAAATGGAGATACGCAGTATTTT.

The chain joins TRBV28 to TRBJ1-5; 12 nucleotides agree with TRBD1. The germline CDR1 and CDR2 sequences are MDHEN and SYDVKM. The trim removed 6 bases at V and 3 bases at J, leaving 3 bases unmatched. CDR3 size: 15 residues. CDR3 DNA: TGTGCCAGCAGGGGACAGGGGGCTGACAATCAGCCCCAGCATTTT. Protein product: CASRGQGADNQPQHF. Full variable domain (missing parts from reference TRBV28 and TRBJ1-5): DVKVTQSSRYLVKRTGEKVFLECVQDMDHENMFWYRQDPGLGLRLIYFSYDVKMKEKGDIPEGYSVSREKKERFSLILESASTNQTSMYLCASRGQGADNQPQHFGDGTRLSIL.

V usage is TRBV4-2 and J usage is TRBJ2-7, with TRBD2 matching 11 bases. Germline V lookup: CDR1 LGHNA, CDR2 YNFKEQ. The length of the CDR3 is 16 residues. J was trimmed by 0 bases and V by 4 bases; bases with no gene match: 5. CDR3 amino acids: CASSPSSGRPSYEQYF. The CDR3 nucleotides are TGTGCCAGCAGCCCCTCTAGCGGGAGGCCCTCCTACGAGCAGTACTTC.

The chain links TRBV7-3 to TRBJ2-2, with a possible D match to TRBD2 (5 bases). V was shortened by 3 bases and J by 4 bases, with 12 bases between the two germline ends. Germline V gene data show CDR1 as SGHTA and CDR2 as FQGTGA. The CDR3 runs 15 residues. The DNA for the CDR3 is TGTGCCAGCAGCTTCACCGGGGTGAGCACCGGGGAGCTGTTTTTT. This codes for CASSFTGVSTGELFF.

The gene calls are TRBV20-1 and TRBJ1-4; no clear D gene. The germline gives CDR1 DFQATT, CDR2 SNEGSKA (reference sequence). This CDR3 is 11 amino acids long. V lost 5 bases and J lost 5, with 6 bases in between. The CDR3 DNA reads TGCAGTGCTGGGGAGAATGAAAAACTGTTTTTT. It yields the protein CSAGENEKLFF.

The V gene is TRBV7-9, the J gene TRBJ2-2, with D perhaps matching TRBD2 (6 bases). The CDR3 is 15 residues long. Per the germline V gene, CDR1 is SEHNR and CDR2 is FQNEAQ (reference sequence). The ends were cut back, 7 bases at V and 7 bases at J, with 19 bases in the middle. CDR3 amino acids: CASNPGGAQGGELFF. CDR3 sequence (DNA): TGTGCCAGCAACCCCGGAGGGGCGCAAGGCGGGGAGCTGTTTTTT.

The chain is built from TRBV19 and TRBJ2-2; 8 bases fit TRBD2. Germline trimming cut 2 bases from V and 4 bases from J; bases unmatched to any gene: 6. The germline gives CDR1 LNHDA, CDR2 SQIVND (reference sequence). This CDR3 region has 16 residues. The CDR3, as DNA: TGTGCCAGTAGTATACAAGCGGGAGACCCCACCGGGGAGCTGTTTTTT. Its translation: CASSIQAGDPTGELFF. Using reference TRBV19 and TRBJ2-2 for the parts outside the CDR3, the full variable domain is DGGITQSPKYLFRKEGQNVTLSCEQNLNHDAMYWYRQDPGQGLRLIYYSQIVNDFQKGDIAEGYSVSREKKESFPLTVTSAQKNPTAFYLCASSIQAGDPTGELFFGEGSRLTVL.